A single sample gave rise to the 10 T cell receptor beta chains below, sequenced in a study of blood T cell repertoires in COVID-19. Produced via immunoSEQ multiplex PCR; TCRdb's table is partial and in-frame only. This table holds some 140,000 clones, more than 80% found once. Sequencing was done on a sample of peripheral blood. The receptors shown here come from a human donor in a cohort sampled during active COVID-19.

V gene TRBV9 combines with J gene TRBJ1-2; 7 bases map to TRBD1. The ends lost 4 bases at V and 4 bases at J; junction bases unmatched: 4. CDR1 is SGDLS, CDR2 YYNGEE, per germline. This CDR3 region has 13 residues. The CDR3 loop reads CASSSTGTYGYTF. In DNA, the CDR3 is TGTGCCAGCAGCTCGACAGGGACCTATGGCTACACCTTC. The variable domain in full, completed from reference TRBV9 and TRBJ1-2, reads DSGVTQTPKHLITATGQRVTLRCSPRSGDLSVYWYQQSLDQGLQFLIQYYNGEERAKGNILERFSAQQFPDLHSELNLSSLELGDSALYFCASSSTGTYGYTFGSGTRLTVV.

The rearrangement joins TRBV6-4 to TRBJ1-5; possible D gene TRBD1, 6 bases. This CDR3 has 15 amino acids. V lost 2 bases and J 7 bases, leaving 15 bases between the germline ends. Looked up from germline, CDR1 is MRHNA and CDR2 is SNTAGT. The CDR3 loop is CASSDPHRVEQPQHF. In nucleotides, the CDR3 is TGTGCCAGCAGTGACCCCCACAGGGTTGAGCAGCCCCAGCATTTT.

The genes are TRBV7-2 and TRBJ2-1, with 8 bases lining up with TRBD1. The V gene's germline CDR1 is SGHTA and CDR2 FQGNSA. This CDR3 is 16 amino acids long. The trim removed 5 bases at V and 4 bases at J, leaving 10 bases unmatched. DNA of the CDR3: TGTGCCAGCAGCCAGGTCGGGACAGGACTATACAATGAGCAGTTCTTC. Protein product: CASSQVGTGLYNEQFF.

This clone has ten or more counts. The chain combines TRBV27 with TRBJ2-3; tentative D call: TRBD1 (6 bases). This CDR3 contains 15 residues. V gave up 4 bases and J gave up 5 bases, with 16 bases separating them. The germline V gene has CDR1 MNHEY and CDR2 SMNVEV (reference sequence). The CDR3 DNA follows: TGTGCCAGCAGTTGGCAGGGGCAAGTGGTAGATACGCAGTATTTT. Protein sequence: CASSWQGQVVDTQYF.

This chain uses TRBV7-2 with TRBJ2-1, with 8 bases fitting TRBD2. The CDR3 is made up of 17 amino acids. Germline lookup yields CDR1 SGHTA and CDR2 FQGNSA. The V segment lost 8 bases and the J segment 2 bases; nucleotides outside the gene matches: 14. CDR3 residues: CASHDRSGRGTYNEQFF. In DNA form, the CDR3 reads TGTGCCAGCCACGATAGGTCCGGGAGGGGGACCTACAATGAGCAGTTCTTC.

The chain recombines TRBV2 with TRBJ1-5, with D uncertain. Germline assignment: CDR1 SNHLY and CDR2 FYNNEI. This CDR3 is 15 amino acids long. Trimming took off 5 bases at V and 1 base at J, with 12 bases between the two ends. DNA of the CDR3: TGTGCCAGCAGTTTAACTCAATGGAGCAATCAGCCCCAGCATTTT. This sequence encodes CASSLTQWSNQPQHF.

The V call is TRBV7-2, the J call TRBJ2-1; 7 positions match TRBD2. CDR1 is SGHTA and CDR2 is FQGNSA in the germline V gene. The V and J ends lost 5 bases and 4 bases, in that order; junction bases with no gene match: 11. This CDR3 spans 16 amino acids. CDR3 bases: TGTGCCAGCAGCGCCGCTAGCGGTCTCTTATACAATGAGCAGTTCTTC. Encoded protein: CASSAASGLLYNEQFF.

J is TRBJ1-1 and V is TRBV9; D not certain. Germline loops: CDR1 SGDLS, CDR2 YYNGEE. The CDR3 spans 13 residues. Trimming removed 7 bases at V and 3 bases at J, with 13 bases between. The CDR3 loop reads CASGREPYTEAFF. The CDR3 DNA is TGTGCCAGCGGGCGGGAGCCCTACACTGAAGCTTTCTTT.

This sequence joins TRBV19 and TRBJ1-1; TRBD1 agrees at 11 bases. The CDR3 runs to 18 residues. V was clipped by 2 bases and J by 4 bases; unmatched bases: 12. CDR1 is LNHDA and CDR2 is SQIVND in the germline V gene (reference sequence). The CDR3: CASSIRTGGRKGFTEAFF. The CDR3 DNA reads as TGTGCCAGTAGTATACGGACAGGGGGCCGCAAAGGGTTCACTGAAGCTTTCTTT.

The CDR3: CASSPERGGYGYTF. Written as DNA, the CDR3 is TGCGCCAGCAGCCCGGAAAGGGGCGGCTATGGCTACACCTTC. The chain has TRBV4-3 and TRBJ1-2; weak D call: TRBD1 (5 bases). The length of the CDR3 is 14 residues. V was pared by 4 bases and J by 4 bases, with 13 bases between. Germline V gene lookup returns CDR1 LGHNA and CDR2 YSLEER.